What follows describes a single T cell receptor (beta chain). This clonotype was recorded many times. This clone's antigen is unknown. No base quality information exists; no much larger clone differs at one position. What the time point label conveys for this sample: patch test 3, about 24 weeks after DPC sensitization. In the paper's terms, the treatment or condition label means: therapeutic diphenylcyclopropenone sensitization with weekly scalp DPC. At each patch-test visit, blood was drawn before the patch test was applied. To be eligible, patients had to be aged 18 to 70, diagnosed with alopecia and judged suitable for DPC therapy, while pregnant patients were excluded. Total RNA was extracted from unfractionated whole blood that had been collected in Tempus Blood RNA tubes. The source of the sample is a study of human T cells and chemical hapten exposure (dated by TCRdb to the early 2020s). Looking at the study overall: For sensitization, 2% DPC in acetone was applied to a roughly 2 cm by roughly 2 cm area of upper inner arm skin. The libraries were sequenced as a pool, and the TCR yield per sample differed mostly because of small variations in library volumes within the pool. Weekly therapeutic DPC doses were additionally applied to the scalp of patients throughout the approximately 24-week study period. Peripheral blood TCR repertoire changes were tracked in vivo in alopecia patients during primary and secondary sensitization to the hapten diphenylcyclopropenone (DPC). Blood for TCR sequencing was provided by twenty-nine alopecia patients at one to four time points (pre-sensitization, 2, 6 and 24 weeks). Blood was sampled from patients pre-sensitization (week 0) and at 2, 6 and about 24 weeks after DPC sensitization. The mostly female patient cohort included alopecia areata with under or over 50% scalp involvement, alopecia totalis and alopecia universalis. Patch tests used Finn chambers with 0.01% DPC on the upper back, scored after 6 days by International Contact Dermatitis Research Group standards.

The CDR3 numbers 18 residues from cysteine through phenylalanine. Only the CDR3 region is kept as DNA, spanning 54 bases read in frame from base 1. V is cut by 2 bases and J by 0 bases, and the space between the germline ends is 18 bases. Sequences SGHNT (CDR1) and YYREEE (CDR2) are obtained from the germline V gene (reference sequence). Receptors were amplified or captured by RACE. The data were produced on a NextSeq 500. During library preparation, unique molecular identifiers were attached to individual cDNA molecules so that TCRs could be counted quantitatively and reproducibly. Each blood RNA sample was used to sequence both TCR alpha and TCR beta chains. The original methods were these. Samples had a median of approximately 93,000 TCRs, with a range from about 23,224 to 750,000. The Decombinator software suite was used to annotate V, J and CDR3 in the TCR reads. To make PS versus PT1 abundance plots, every sample was subsampled to the same number of TCRs (28,000). TCRs were defined as expanded if absent before sensitization and observed at least eight times at the 2-week time point. The public reads were reprocessed in TCRdb via fastp at Q25 and MiXCR, keeping in-frame beta chains. A single entry per CDR3 protein holds the most common genes and DNA from its merged rows. The V and J calls were not made by the authors but by TCRdb's processing. In all, the sample holds 45,000 to 60,000 distinct CDR3 sequences, and around 11% of those were seen once. Together, the top ten hold 2% to 2.5% of the sample.

What the authors observed across the whole study: Patch test score was positively correlated with the number of PT1 expanded TCRs, with significance at thresholds 8, 16 and 32 but not at 4. Compared with pre-sensitization or healthy control sets, expanded TCRs formed significantly more large CDR3 similarity clusters, which is consistent with antigen-driven responses. Repeated subsampling changed both the strength of the expansion versus patch-test correlation and the threshold at which that correlation became significant. DPC sensitization did not change how many TCRs were above 1 in 1000 frequency, and no evidence was found of alterations in global repertoire structure. Because every patient had alopecia, a presumed autoimmune disease, the patients' immune response might differ from that of healthy individuals.

The specimen was whole blood, collected in connection with sensitization to the hapten diphenylcyclopropenone (DPC). The sequence was obtained from a man aged 25-45 years with alopecia areata. Some clones in this sample may be carry-over from other donors' samples. The chain couples TRBV5-4 to TRBJ2-4; the D gene cannot be named for sure. The encoded CDR3 is CASSLVSLVTEAKNIQYF. In nucleotide form, the sequence is TGTGCCAGCAGCTTAGTAAGTTTGGTCACAGAAGCCAAAAACATTCAGTACTTC.